The clone carrying this T cell receptor beta chain has a count of ten or more. TCRdb recomputed calls from the reads with MiXCR, one row per CDR3 protein. The data hold 120,000 to 150,000 distinct CDR3 sequences, with 5% to 6.5% observed a single time. V was clipped by 5 bases and J by 4 bases, with 5 bases between them. Germline CDR1 reads SGHTA; CDR2 reads FQGNSA. The CDR3 extends over 11 amino acids. This entry is derived from a study of T cell repertoires in cytomegalovirus infection. Study-level background: It was the public TCR beta signatures that indicated both CMV infection and matching HLA type.

Sequencing was carried out using PBMCs. The rearrangement joins TRBV7-2 to TRBJ2-5; no clear D. This TCR came from a human donor in good health (CMV status not recorded). Some clones in this sample may be carry-over from other donors' samples. CDR3 nucleotide sequence: TGTGCCAGCAGCCCGGGAGAGACCCAGTACTTC. Translating gives CASSPGETQYF.